One and the same sample provided the 3 T cell receptor beta chains below, sequenced in a study of blood T cell repertoires in COVID-19. Repertoires were generated with immunoSEQ multiplex PCR, while TCRdb's copy carries only in-frame clones and drops some. This table has some 200,000 clones, 80% to 90% appearing once. Sequencing used PBMCs or T cells enriched from blood (not recorded which). These receptors all come from a man in his forties who had recovered from COVID-19.

The chain is built from TRBV11-3 and TRBJ2-3; 7 bases fit TRBD1. With V trimmed by 5 bases and J by 1 base, 3 bases remained unmatched. The germline gives CDR1 SGHNT, CDR2 YENEEA. The CDR3 length is 14 residues. The CDR3, as DNA: TGTGCCAGCAGCACGGGACAGCGCACAGATACGCAGTATTTT. Its translation: CASSTGQRTDTQYF.

This clone was detected many times. The V call is TRBV24-1, the J call TRBJ1-2, with D possibly TRBD1 on 5 matching bases. The germline gives CDR1 KGHDR, CDR2 SFDVKD. CDR3 size: 12 residues. Between the trimmed V and J ends, which lost 2 bases and 8 bases, there was a span of 8 bases. The chain's CDR3 is CATSDSGFGYTF. The CDR3 nucleotides are TGTGCCACCAGTGATTCAGGGTTCGGCTACACCTTC.

About this clone: The sample carries other DNA sequences with the same CDR3. This rearrangement joins TRBV9 to TRBJ1-2; D remains ambiguous. Trimming shortened V by 2 bases and J by 3 bases, and 8 bases separated the two germline ends. The CDR3 length is 13 residues. Germline CDR1 is SGDLS and CDR2 is YYNGEE. CDR3 amino acids: CASSVGGDYGYTF. In DNA, the CDR3 is TGTGCCAGCAGCGTTGGAGGTGACTATGGCTACACCTTC.